Listed below are T cell receptor beta chains from one sample, sequenced in a study of T-cell memory formation after mild COVID-19. In TCRdb, the 5' RACE reads were re-called with MiXCR into one record per CDR3 protein. In the table there are around 300,000 distinct CDR3 sequences, about a sixth of which are singletons. The sample was PBMCs or a T cell subset sorted from them (not recorded which). These receptors were obtained from a man between 18 and 29 years old who had mild COVID-19 (a few samples of this study predate the infection). Cell type and time point are not known. CDR3s include the opening cysteine and the closing phenylalanine or tryptophan. Each record gives: J gene, V gene, clone size, D gene, CDR3 DNA, CDR3 protein. A D gene is named only where the DNA matches it firmly. Clone size is given for some rows only: seen once, a few or many times, or a class if the clone is expanded.

j_call: TRBJ1-2; v_call: TRBV5-1; clone_size: many; d_call: .; cdr3_nt: TGCGCCAGCAGCTTGGAACAGAACTATGGCTACACCTTC; cdr3_aa: CASSLEQNYGYTF
j_call: TRBJ1-5; v_call: TRBV29-1; clone_size: few; d_call: .; cdr3_nt: TGCAGCGTTGAGGGTGACAGGATCAATCAGCCCCAGCATTTT; cdr3_aa: CSVEGDRINQPQHF
j_call: TRBJ2-7; v_call: TRBV6-2/TRBV6-3; clone_size: .; d_call: .; cdr3_nt: TGTGCCAGCTCCAGCTCTGTCTACGAGCAGTACTTC; cdr3_aa: CASSSSVYEQYF
j_call: TRBJ1-1; v_call: TRBV14; clone_size: few; d_call: .; cdr3_nt: TGTGCCAGCAGCCCACTGGGGTTGAACACTGAAGCTTTCTTT; cdr3_aa: CASSPLGLNTEAFF
j_call: TRBJ2-1; v_call: TRBV5-4; clone_size: few; d_call: .; cdr3_nt: TGTGCCAGCGGCCGCAGGGGAGGTGTTCTCCATGAGCAGTTCTTC; cdr3_aa: CASGRRGGVLHEQFF
j_call: TRBJ2-1; v_call: TRBV12-3/TRBV12-4; clone_size: .; d_call: .; cdr3_nt: TGTGCCAGCAGGGACAGCCCCGTTGGCAATGAGCAGTTCTTC; cdr3_aa: CASRDSPVGNEQFF
j_call: TRBJ2-6; v_call: TRBV15; clone_size: .; d_call: .; cdr3_nt: TGTGCCACCAGCCTACAACGGGGGGGGGCCAACGTCCTGACTTTC; cdr3_aa: CATSLQRGGANVLTF
j_call: TRBJ2-6; v_call: TRBV4-3; clone_size: .; d_call: .; cdr3_nt: TGCGCCAGCAGCCAAGATGGGGACAACCGCTCTGGGGCCAACGTCCTGACTTTC; cdr3_aa: CASSQDGDNRSGANVLTF
j_call: TRBJ2-3; v_call: TRBV7-7; clone_size: few; d_call: TRBD2; cdr3_nt: TGTGCCAGCGCCCCGGGACTATCAGGAGATACGCAGTATTTT; cdr3_aa: CASAPGLSGDTQYF
j_call: TRBJ2-3; v_call: TRBV12-3/TRBV12-4; clone_size: .; d_call: .; cdr3_nt: TGTGCCAGCAGCACCCCGGACAGACGCACAGATACGCAGTATTTT; cdr3_aa: CASSTPDRRTDTQYF
j_call: TRBJ2-3; v_call: TRBV3-1; clone_size: .; d_call: TRBD1; cdr3_nt: TGTGCCAGCAGCCGCGGGACAGGGGAGGCAGATACGCAGTATTTT; cdr3_aa: CASSRGTGEADTQYF
j_call: TRBJ1-6; v_call: TRBV29-1; clone_size: .; d_call: TRBD1; cdr3_nt: TGCAGCGTTGCTGGGACAGGGGAATCACCCCTCCACTTT; cdr3_aa: CSVAGTGESPLHF
j_call: TRBJ2-1; v_call: TRBV12-3/TRBV12-4; clone_size: .; d_call: .; cdr3_nt: TGTGCCAGCAGGAGGGACACCCGACTCTACAATGAGCAGTTCTTC; cdr3_aa: CASRRDTRLYNEQFF
j_call: TRBJ2-3; v_call: TRBV7-2; clone_size: .; d_call: TRBD2; cdr3_nt: TGTGCCAGCAGCCTCTCTAGCGGGGGGGGTTTAGATACGCAGTATTTT; cdr3_aa: CASSLSSGGGLDTQYF
j_call: TRBJ2-7; v_call: TRBV29-1; clone_size: many; d_call: .; cdr3_nt: TGCAGCGGTATACAGGACAGCCCTTCCTACGAGCAGTACTTC; cdr3_aa: CSGIQDSPSYEQYF
j_call: TRBJ1-1; v_call: TRBV6-6; clone_size: few; d_call: .; cdr3_nt: TGTGCCAGCAGTCTCGAACAAAGGGCGTATGCTTTCTTT; cdr3_aa: CASSLEQRAYAFF
j_call: TRBJ2-3; v_call: TRBV7-7; clone_size: .; d_call: TRBD2; cdr3_nt: TGTGCCAGCAGCTTGCTAGCGGGGCACACAGATACGCAGTATTTT; cdr3_aa: CASSLLAGHTDTQYF
j_call: TRBJ1-2; v_call: TRBV6-2/TRBV6-3; clone_size: many; d_call: TRBD1; cdr3_nt: TGTGCCAGCGGACAACAGGGGGCCCCGGATTTCATCTATGGCTACACCTTC; cdr3_aa: CASGQQGAPDFIYGYTF
j_call: TRBJ2-7; v_call: TRBV7-2; clone_size: many; d_call: .; cdr3_nt: TGTGCCAGCAGCCGCACTGGGCTCTACGAGCAGTACTTC; cdr3_aa: CASSRTGLYEQYF
j_call: TRBJ2-3; v_call: TRBV5-1; clone_size: .; d_call: TRBD2; cdr3_nt: TGCGCCAGCAGCTTGAGTCTAGCGGGGGGGCCCAGCGCAGATACGCAGTATTTT; cdr3_aa: CASSLSLAGGPSADTQYF
j_call: TRBJ2-2; v_call: TRBV7-6; clone_size: many; d_call: .; cdr3_nt: TGTGCCAGCAGCCCACTAGTGACCGGGGAGCTGTTTTTT; cdr3_aa: CASSPLVTGELFF
j_call: TRBJ2-3; v_call: TRBV20-1; clone_size: .; d_call: .; cdr3_nt: TGCAGTGCTAGAGGGGCGACCCCAGATACGCAGTATTTT; cdr3_aa: CSARGATPDTQYF
j_call: TRBJ1-2; v_call: TRBV7-9; clone_size: few; d_call: TRBD1; cdr3_nt: TGTGCCAGCAGCCCCAGCGGGGTCCGGACAGGGCAAGATCGGACCTTC; cdr3_aa: CASSPSGVRTGQDRTF
j_call: TRBJ2-1; v_call: TRBV4-3; clone_size: .; d_call: TRBD1; cdr3_nt: TGCGCCAGCAGCCAAGGTACAGGGGGTTCCTCCTACAATGAGCAGTTCTTC; cdr3_aa: CASSQGTGGSSYNEQFF
j_call: TRBJ1-2; v_call: TRBV4-1; clone_size: .; d_call: TRBD1; cdr3_nt: TGCGCCAGCAGCCAGGGAGGGACAGGGCCCTCGGGAGGCTACACCTTC; cdr3_aa: CASSQGGTGPSGGYTF
j_call: TRBJ2-1; v_call: TRBV4-1; clone_size: few; d_call: .; cdr3_nt: TGCGCCAGCAGCCAGGGACAAGCCCACAATGAGCAGTTCTTC; cdr3_aa: CASSQGQAHNEQFF
j_call: TRBJ1-5; v_call: TRBV2; clone_size: .; d_call: .; cdr3_nt: TGTGCCAGCTCACAGGGCGTAATCAATCAGCCCCAGCATTTT; cdr3_aa: CASSQGVINQPQHF
j_call: TRBJ2-3; v_call: TRBV10-2; clone_size: .; d_call: TRBD2; cdr3_nt: TGCGCCAGCAGTGATATTGTGGTAGCGGGGGCCACAGATACGCAGTATTTT; cdr3_aa: CASSDIVVAGATDTQYF
j_call: TRBJ1-1; v_call: TRBV10-2; clone_size: few; d_call: TRBD1; cdr3_nt: TGCGCCAGCAGGGACTCAGGGGGCAACACTGAAGCTTTCTTT; cdr3_aa: CASRDSGGNTEAFF
j_call: TRBJ1-2; v_call: TRBV24-1; clone_size: few; d_call: .; cdr3_nt: TGTGCCGCCCTCTCCCTCTATGGCTACACCTTC; cdr3_aa: CAALSLYGYTF
j_call: TRBJ1-3; v_call: TRBV10-3; clone_size: .; d_call: .; cdr3_nt: TGTGCCATCAGTCCAGGGACTGGAAACACCATATATTTT; cdr3_aa: CAISPGTGNTIYF
j_call: TRBJ1-3; v_call: TRBV10-2; clone_size: few; d_call: .; cdr3_nt: TGCGCCAGCAGTGTGGACAGCTCTGGAAACACCATATATTTT; cdr3_aa: CASSVDSSGNTIYF
j_call: TRBJ1-1; v_call: TRBV7-9; clone_size: .; d_call: TRBD1; cdr3_nt: TGTGCCAGCAGCTGGACAGGGGTGGAAACTGAAGCTTTCTTT; cdr3_aa: CASSWTGVETEAFF
j_call: TRBJ2-1; v_call: TRBV5-1; clone_size: many; d_call: TRBD1; cdr3_nt: TGCGCCAGCAGCCTACAGGGGGCCTACAATGAGCAGTTCTTC; cdr3_aa: CASSLQGAYNEQFF
j_call: TRBJ2-2; v_call: TRBV5-1; clone_size: few; d_call: .; cdr3_nt: TGCGCCAGCAGCTTGACAGACCAAGGGATCACCGGGGAGCTGTTTTTT; cdr3_aa: CASSLTDQGITGELFF
j_call: TRBJ1-3; v_call: TRBV29-1; clone_size: few; d_call: .; cdr3_nt: TGCAGCGTTGTCCCGACGGCTGGAAACACCATATATTTT; cdr3_aa: CSVVPTAGNTIYF
j_call: TRBJ2-5; v_call: TRBV10-3; clone_size: .; d_call: TRBD1; cdr3_nt: TGTGCCATCAGGCCGGGACAGAGGAACCTCAAGTACCAAGAGACCCAGTACTTC; cdr3_aa: CAIRPGQRNLKYQETQYF